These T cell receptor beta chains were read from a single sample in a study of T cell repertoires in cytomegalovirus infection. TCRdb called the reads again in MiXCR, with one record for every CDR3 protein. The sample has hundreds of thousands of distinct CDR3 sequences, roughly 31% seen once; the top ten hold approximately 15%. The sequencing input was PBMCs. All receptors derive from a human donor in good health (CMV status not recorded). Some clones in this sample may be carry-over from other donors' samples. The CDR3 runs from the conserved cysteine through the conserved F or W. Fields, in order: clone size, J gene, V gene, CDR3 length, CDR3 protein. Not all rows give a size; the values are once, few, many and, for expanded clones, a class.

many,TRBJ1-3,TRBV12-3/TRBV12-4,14,CASSFPPPGNTIYF
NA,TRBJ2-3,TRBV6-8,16,CASRALFPTVTDTQYF
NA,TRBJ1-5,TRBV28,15,CASSLWTYLNQPQHF
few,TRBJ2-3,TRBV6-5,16,CASTPGLAGGPDTQYF
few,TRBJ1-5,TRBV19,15,CASDRAPPSNQPQHF
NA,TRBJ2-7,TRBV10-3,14,CAISRPMKSHEQYF
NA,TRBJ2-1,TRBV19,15,CASSIAAGELNEQFF
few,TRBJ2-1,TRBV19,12,CASRTGWNEQFF
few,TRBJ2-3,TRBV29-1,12,CSVDDRDEAQYF
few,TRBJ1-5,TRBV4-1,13,CASSQGGGQPQHF
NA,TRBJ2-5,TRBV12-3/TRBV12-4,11,CASSYIETQYF
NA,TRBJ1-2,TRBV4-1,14,CASSQDGGAGGYTF
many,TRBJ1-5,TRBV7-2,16,CASSLGPLGSNQPQHF
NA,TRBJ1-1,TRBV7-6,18,CASSLVQKPGQLNTEAFF
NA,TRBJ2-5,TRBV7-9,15,CASSLGAGIQETQYF
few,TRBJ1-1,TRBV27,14,CASRGQGRGTEAFF
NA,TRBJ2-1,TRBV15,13,CATAGSSYNEQFF
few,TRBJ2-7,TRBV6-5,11,CASLQGYEQYF
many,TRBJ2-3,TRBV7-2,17,CASSSPRTTLRTDTQYF
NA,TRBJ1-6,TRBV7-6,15,CASSLDTGGNSPLHF
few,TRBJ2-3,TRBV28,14,CASGGPPTKDTQYF
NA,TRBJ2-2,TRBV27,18,CASSFLTSGATNTGEMFF
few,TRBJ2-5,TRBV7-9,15,CASSLRGQFEETQYF
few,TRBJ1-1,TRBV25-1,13,CASSDRKNTEAFF
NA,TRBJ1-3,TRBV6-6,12,CAGSGGGNTIYF
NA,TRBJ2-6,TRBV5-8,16,CASSFGPHSGANVLTF
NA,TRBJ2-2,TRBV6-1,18,CASSQHGVAGSNTGELFF
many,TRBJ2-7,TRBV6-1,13,CASSNPGTYEQYF
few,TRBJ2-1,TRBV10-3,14,CATWDLSSYNEQFF
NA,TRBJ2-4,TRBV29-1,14,CSVEPFLAKNIQYF
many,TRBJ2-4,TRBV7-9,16,CASSFGQSDQRGIQYF
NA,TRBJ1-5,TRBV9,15,CASSVAEGAHQPQHF
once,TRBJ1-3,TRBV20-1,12,CSATGTGEAKHF
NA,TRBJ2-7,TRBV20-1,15,CSAPSASKGSYEQYF
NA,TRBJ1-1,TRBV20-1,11,CSLRGGTEAFF
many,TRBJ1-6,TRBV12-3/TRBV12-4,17,CASSPRDRSSYNSPLHF
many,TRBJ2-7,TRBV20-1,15,CSASLRDRGPGEQYF
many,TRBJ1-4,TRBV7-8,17,CASSLVDRRATNEKLFF
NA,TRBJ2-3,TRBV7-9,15,CASSPGARGGLLQYF
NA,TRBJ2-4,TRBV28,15,CASSPHGLAKNIQYF
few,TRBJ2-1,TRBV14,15,CASSQASGGAYEQFF
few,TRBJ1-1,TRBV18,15,CASSPSGQGLPEAFF
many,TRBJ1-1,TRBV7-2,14,CASSLRAQRTEAFF
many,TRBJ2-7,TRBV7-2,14,CASSPKADLYEQYF
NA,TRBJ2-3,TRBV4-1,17,CASSRDHSSPSTDTQYF
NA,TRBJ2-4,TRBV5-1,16,CASSLSTSITKNIQYF
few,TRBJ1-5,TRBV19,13,CASRGQSHQPQHF
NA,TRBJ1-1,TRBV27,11,CASSLWIEAFF
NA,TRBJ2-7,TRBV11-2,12,CASTQEAYEQYF
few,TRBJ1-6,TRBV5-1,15,CASSWVTGYNSPLHF
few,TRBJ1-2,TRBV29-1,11,CSTGPSPGYTF
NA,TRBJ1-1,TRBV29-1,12,CSVDRVNTEAFF
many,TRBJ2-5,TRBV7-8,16,CASSPHLTEIQETQYF
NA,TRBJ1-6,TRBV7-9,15,CASGSGPAGNSPLHF
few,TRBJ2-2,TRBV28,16,CASGLGGPTNTGELFF